A single sample gave rise to the 13 T cell receptor beta chains below, sequenced in a study of cytomegalovirus exposure and HLA in healthy donors. Use of 60 Vbeta and 13 Jbeta primers characterized the PCR. Data came from immunoSEQ multiplex PCR; TCRdb stores just in-frame clones and leaves some out. The sample holds roughly 170,000 clones, roughly 70% seen once. Sequencing was performed on PBMCs. The receptors come from a girl between 5 and 17 years old in good health and CMV-seronegative.

This sequence joins TRBV6-1 and TRBJ1-3, with TRBD1 as a possible D gene (5 bases). CDR1 MNHNS and CDR2 SASEGT come from the germline V gene. The CDR3 loop spans 14 amino acids. V was clipped by 4 bases and J by 6 bases, with 13 bases between them. CDR3 nucleotides: TGTGCCAGCAGTGCCCTGACTGGACAAAACACCATATATTTT. This sequence encodes CASSALTGQNTIYF.

Comments on this clone: Other DNA sequences in this sample translate to the same CDR3. The J gene is TRBJ2-3, the V gene TRBV7-3, with 8 bases lining up with TRBD1. CDR1 is SGHTA and CDR2 is FQGTGA in the germline V gene. Unmatched junction bases numbered 1, after V lost 4 bases and J lost 1 base. This CDR3 has 14 residues. CDR3 amino acids: CASSSGQGTDTQYF. For the CDR3, the DNA is TGTGCCAGCAGCTCGGGACAGGGCACAGATACGCAGTATTTT.

This clone was recorded once. This chain joins TRBV6-4 and TRBJ2-1, with 7 bases matching TRBD2. The germline V gene has CDR1 MRHNA and CDR2 SNTAGT. The trim removed 3 bases at V and 8 bases at J, leaving 7 bases unmatched. The CDR3 spans 14 residues. CDR3 in DNA: TGTGCCAGCAGTGAAGGAGGGGAGGGGTATGAGCAGTTCTTC. This sequence encodes CASSEGGEGYEQFF.

The chain combines TRBV29-1 with TRBJ2-5; D perhaps matches TRBD1 (5 bases). There are 13 residues in the CDR3. V was trimmed by 0 bases and J by 7 bases, leaving 12 bases between them. Germline V CDR1 and CDR2: SQVTM, ANQGSEA. The CDR3 region is CSVEDSGIGTQYF. The CDR3 coding sequence is TGCAGCGTTGAAGATTCAGGGATAGGGACCCAGTACTTC.

This clone has more than one count but fewer than ten. The chain carries TRBV5-1 and TRBJ2-7; 7 bases are shared with TRBD1. This CDR3 contains 12 residues. Trimming took 2 bases from V and 5 from J; bases not matched to a gene: 1. Looked up from germline, CDR1 is SGHRS and CDR2 is YFSETQ. The CDR3 is CASSLQGNEQYF. CDR3 DNA: TGCGCCAGCAGCTTACAGGGGAACGAGCAGTACTTC.

The V gene is TRBV4-2, the J gene TRBJ2-5; TRBD2 agrees at 7 bases. Per germline, CDR1 LGHNA and CDR2 YNFKEQ. CDR3 size: 15 residues. J was trimmed by 4 bases and V by 3 bases; bases with no gene match: 8. This CDR3 is CASSQSLAEPETQYF. The CDR3 nucleotides read TGTGCCAGCAGCCAGTCGCTAGCGGAACCAGAGACCCAGTACTTC.

The J gene is TRBJ2-3, the V gene TRBV7-3, with D possibly being TRBD2 (5 bases). V lost 5 bases, J lost 2 bases, and 17 bases lay in between. The CDR3 length is 16 residues. Per germline, CDR1 SGHTA and CDR2 FQGTGA. The CDR3 spells CASSPPGGPSTDTQYF. CDR3 DNA sequence: TGTGCCAGCAGCCCCCCCGGAGGACCGTCCACAGATACGCAGTATTTT.

V is TRBV7-9 and J is TRBJ1-3, with TRBD1 identical over 9 bases. Unmatched junction bases numbered 15, after V lost 11 bases and J lost 4 bases. Germline CDR1 reads SEHNR; CDR2 reads FQNEAQ (reference sequence). This CDR3 has 16 residues. This CDR3 reads CAGARDRVITGNTIYF. The CDR3 DNA follows: TGTGCCGGGGCCCGGGACAGGGTTATTACCGGAAACACCATATATTTT.

This chain links TRBV5-4 with TRBJ1-6; 7 nucleotides align to TRBD1. CDR1 is SGHNT, CDR2 YYREEE, per germline (reference sequence). Germline trimming cut 0 bases from V and 7 bases from J; bases unmatched to any gene: 10. This CDR3 contains 17 residues. The CDR3 region has the DNA TGTGCCAGCAGCTTGGACAATCCGGGACAGCGAAATTCACCCCTCCACTTT. Translation: CASSLDNPGQRNSPLHF. Using reference TRBV5-4 and TRBJ1-6 for the parts outside the CDR3, the full variable domain is ETGVTQSPTHLIKTRGQQVTLRCSSQSGHNTVSWYQQALGQGPQFIFQYYREEENGRGNFPPRFSGLQFPNYSSELNVNALELDDSALYLCASSLDNPGQRNSPLHFGNGTRLTVT.

J is TRBJ2-5 and V is TRBV29-1; 11 bases agree with TRBD1. This CDR3 is 15 amino acids long. CDR1 and CDR2 from the germline V gene are SQVTM and ANQGSEA. V trimming: 6 bases; J trimming: 6 bases; junction bases outside the gene matches: 12. CDR3 in DNA: TGCAGCGTCGCACGCTGGGACAGGGGGAAAAAGACCCAGTACTTC. It encodes CSVARWDRGKKTQYF.

A single count supports this clone. This chain connects TRBV19 to TRBJ1-1; D ambiguous. The V end was cut by 4 bases, the J end by 6 bases, with 12 bases between. Germline V lookup: CDR1 LNHDA, CDR2 SQIVND (reference sequence). The CDR3 is 13 residues long. CDR3 region: CASSTHMHAEAFF. CDR3 in DNA: TGTGCCAGTAGTACACATATGCACGCTGAAGCTTTCTTT.

The CDR3 spells CASSLPLENEKLFF. CDR3 bases: TGTGCCAGTAGCCTCCCGCTGGAGAATGAAAAACTGTTTTTT. V gene TRBV19 combines with J gene TRBJ1-4; no definite D call. V was shortened by 6 bases and J by 5 bases, with 13 bases between the two germline ends. The CDR3 runs to 14 residues. CDR1 is LNHDA and CDR2 is SQIVND in the germline V gene (reference sequence).

The CDR3, as DNA: TGTGCCAGTAGTACCGGGACAGCAACCCCGTGGGGCACAGATACGCAGTATTTT. It yields the protein CASSTGTATPWGTDTQYF. The genes are TRBV19 and TRBJ2-3, with 7 positions matching TRBD1. The trim removed 4 bases at V and 1 base at J, leaving 14 bases unmatched. The CDR3 runs 18 residues. Germline V gene data show CDR1 as LNHDA and CDR2 as SQIVND (reference sequence).